This T cell receptor beta chain was profiled in a study of PD-1 blockade in classical Hodgkin lymphoma. General study results and limits: Newly diagnosed patients and complete responders had comparable diversity at baseline. CD8+ TCR diversity did not rise significantly by C4D1, unlike CD4+. Sources of repertoire differences remain undefined, possibly disease activity or prior therapy.

Turning to this clone: The antigen is not known.

Time point here: cycle 4 day 1 (C4D1), after 6 weeks of nivolumab. No patient escaped relapse after autologous stem cell transplantation, and brentuximab vedotin exposure varied. CDR3 length: 16 amino acids. In germline, CDR1 is MRHNA, CDR2 SNTAGT. The J segment lost 9 bases and the V segment lost 3 bases, leaving 13 bases of the junction unmatched. Sequencing used immunoSEQ multiplex PCR; TCRdb keeps in-frame clones, though not all of them. In the table there are 100,000 or so clones, approximately 90% of which are singletons. The gene calls are TRBV6-4 and TRBJ2-3, with TRBD2 matching 9 bases. This receptor was obtained from a human donor with classical Hodgkin lymphoma. The sequencing here drew on peripheral blood mononuclear cells (PBMCs), taken before the fourth cycle of nivolumab. The CDR3 region has the DNA TGTGCCAGCAGTGAATTTCTTAGCGGGAGTTGGGCAACGCAGTATTTT. As protein: CASSEFLSGSWATQYF.